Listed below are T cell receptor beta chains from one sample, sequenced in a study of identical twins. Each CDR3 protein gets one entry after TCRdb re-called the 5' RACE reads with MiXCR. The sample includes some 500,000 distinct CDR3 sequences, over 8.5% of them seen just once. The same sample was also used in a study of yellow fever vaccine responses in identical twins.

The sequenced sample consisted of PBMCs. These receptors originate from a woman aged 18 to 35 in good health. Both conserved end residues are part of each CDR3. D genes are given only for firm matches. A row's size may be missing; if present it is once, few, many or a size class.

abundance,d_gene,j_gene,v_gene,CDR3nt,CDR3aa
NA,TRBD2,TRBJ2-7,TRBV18,TGTGCCAGCTCGGTGACTAGCGACGAGCAGTACTTC,CASSVTSDEQYF
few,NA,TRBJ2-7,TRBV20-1,TGCAGTGCTAGAGATAGCAGGACGGTGGCTGGTGAGCAGTACTTC,CSARDSRTVAGEQYF
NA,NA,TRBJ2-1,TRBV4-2,TGTGCCAGCAGCCAAGCCAAGGGAGGTAATGAGCAGTTCTTC,CASSQAKGGNEQFF
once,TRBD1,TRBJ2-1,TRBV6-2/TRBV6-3,TGTGCCAGCAGTTACCTAATTTCCGGGACAGGGGGTGGGAATGAGCAGTTCTTC,CASSYLISGTGGGNEQFF
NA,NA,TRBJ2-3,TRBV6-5,TGTGCCAGCAGTTACCGGCCCGGCCGCCGCTCTAGCACAGATACGCAGTATTTT,CASSYRPGRRSSTDTQYF
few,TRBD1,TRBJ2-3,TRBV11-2,TGTGCCAGCAGCTTAGGCCCGGGACAGGGCTTGACAGATACGCAGTATTTT,CASSLGPGQGLTDTQYF
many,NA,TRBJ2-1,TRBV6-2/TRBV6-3,TGTGCCAGCAGCCTACGACAGGCCAACTACAATGAGCAGTTCTTC,CASSLRQANYNEQFF
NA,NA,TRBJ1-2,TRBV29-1,TGCAGCGTTGAGAACAGGGAGAACTATGGCTACACCTTC,CSVENRENYGYTF
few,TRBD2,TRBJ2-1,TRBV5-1,TGCGCCAGCAGCTTAAGGACTAGAGGATCCAATGAGCAGTTCTTC,CASSLRTRGSNEQFF
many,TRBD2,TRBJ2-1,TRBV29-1,TGCAGCGCGTCTTTGTCAGCGGGAAACTACAATGAGCAGTTCTTC,CSASLSAGNYNEQFF
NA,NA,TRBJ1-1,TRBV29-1,TGCAGCGCCATATCCGGGGGAGGCACTGAAGCTTTCTTT,CSAISGGGTEAFF
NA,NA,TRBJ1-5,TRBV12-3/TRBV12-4,TGTGCCAGCAGTTTCGAATCGTCGAAACAGCCCCAGCATTTT,CASSFESSKQPQHF
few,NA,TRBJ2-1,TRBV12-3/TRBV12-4,TGTGCCAGCACCCCTCTTGGAAGCTCCTACAATGAGCAGTTCTTC,CASTPLGSSYNEQFF
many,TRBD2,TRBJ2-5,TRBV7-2,TGTGCCAGCAGCCCTCCGACTAGCAGAGAGACCCAGTACTTC,CASSPPTSRETQYF
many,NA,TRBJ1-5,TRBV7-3,TGTGCCAGCAGCTTAGGGCCGGGGCAGCCCCAGCATTTT,CASSLGPGQPQHF
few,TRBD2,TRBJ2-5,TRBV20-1,TGCAGTGCTGCCTTTACTAGCGTGGAAGAGACCCAGTACTTC,CSAAFTSVEETQYF
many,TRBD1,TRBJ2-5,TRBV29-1,TGCAGCGTTGAAAACACTACGGACAGGGTTTGGCAAGAGACCCAGTACTTC,CSVENTTDRVWQETQYF
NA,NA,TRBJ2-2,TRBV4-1,TGCGCCAGCAGCCAAGGACTTAACACCGGGGAGCTGTTTTTT,CASSQGLNTGELFF
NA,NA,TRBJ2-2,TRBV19,TGTGCCAGTAGGGTAGTTTCGGGAACCGGGGAGCTGTTTTTT,CASRVVSGTGELFF
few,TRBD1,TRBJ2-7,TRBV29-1,TGCAGCGTTGAAGACAGGGGGCCTAGTGACGAGCAGTACTTC,CSVEDRGPSDEQYF
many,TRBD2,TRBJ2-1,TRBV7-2,TGTGCCAGCAGCTTAGCGCCGGCTAGCGGGAGAGGGGGGAATGAGCAGTTCTTC,CASSLAPASGRGGNEQFF
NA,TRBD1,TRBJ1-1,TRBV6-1,TGTGCCAGCAGCTCCGGGGGACAGAGGAACACTGAAGCTTTCTTT,CASSSGGQRNTEAFF
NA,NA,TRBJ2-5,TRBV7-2,TGTGCCAGCAGCTTAGTGGGGCCACTGGAGACCCAGTACTTC,CASSLVGPLETQYF
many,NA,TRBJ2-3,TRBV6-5,TGTGCCAGCAGTCAGAGCTCAGATACGCAGTATTTT,CASSQSSDTQYF
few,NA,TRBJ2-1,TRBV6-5,TGTGCCAGCAGTTATGCAGGGAAGCAGTTCTTC,CASSYAGKQFF
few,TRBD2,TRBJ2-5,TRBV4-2,TGTGCCAGCAGCCAAGATCCTAGCGGGAGTAGGGAGACCCAGTACTTC,CASSQDPSGSRETQYF
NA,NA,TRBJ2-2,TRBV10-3,TGTGCCATCACCAGCCTTGACACCGGGGAGCTGTTTTTT,CAITSLDTGELFF
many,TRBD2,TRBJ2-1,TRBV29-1,TGCAGCGTGCTACTAGCGGGAGGCCAGTACAATGAGCAGTTCTTC,CSVLLAGGQYNEQFF
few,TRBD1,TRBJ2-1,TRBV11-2,TGTGCCAGCAGCTTACTGCAGGGGGCCATCTCCTACAATGAGCAGTTCTTC,CASSLLQGAISYNEQFF